A single sample gave rise to the 2 T cell receptor beta chains below, sequenced in a study of human T cells and chemical hapten exposure. Described time point: patch test 1, 2 weeks after DPC sensitization. Described treatment: therapeutic diphenylcyclopropenone sensitization with weekly scalp DPC. In TCRdb, the RACE reads were re-called with MiXCR into one record per CDR3 protein. This table has 300,000 to 350,000 distinct CDR3 sequences, around 7% appearing once. This specimen consisted of whole blood, obtained in connection with sensitization to the hapten diphenylcyclopropenone (DPC). The receptors were gathered from a woman between 18 and 30 years old with alopecia areata. Some clones in this sample may be carry-over from other donors' samples.

This clonotype was observed a handful of times. The chain's CDR3 is CASSPQLNTGELFF. CDR3 nucleotides: TGTGCCAGCTCACCACAATTAAACACCGGGGAGCTGTTTTTT. The chain links TRBV18 to TRBJ2-2, with unresolved D. V lost 1 base to trimming and J lost 2 bases, with 5 bases between them. CDR1 KGHSH and CDR2 LQKENI come from the germline V gene. The CDR3 has 14 amino acids. The full variable domain, its missing parts supplied by reference TRBV18 and TRBJ2-2, is NAGVMQNPRHLVRRRGQEARLRCSPMKGHSHVYWYRQLPEEGLKFMVYLQKENIIDESGMPKERFSAEFPKEGPSILRIQQVVRGDSAAYFCASSPQLNTGELFFGEGSRLTVL.

This clonotype was seen a handful of times. The chain combines TRBV6-2 or TRBV6-3 with TRBJ1-1; the D is unclear. Germline V lookup: CDR1 MNHEY, CDR2 SVGEGT. Trimming removed 4 bases at V and 7 bases at J, with 16 bases between. The CDR3 loop spans 14 amino acids. The CDR3 sequence: CASSWTVGAGEAFF. The CDR3 DNA follows: TGTGCCAGCAGTTGGACGGTGGGAGCGGGTGAAGCTTTCTTT.